This T cell receptor (beta chain) was sequenced for a study of shared clonotypes between healthy human individuals. V was trimmed by 2 bases and J by 8 bases, leaving 18 bases between them. CDR1 is MDHEN and CDR2 is SYDVKM in the germline V gene. The CDR3 sequence is 15 residues long. Concerning this clone: Its antigen is currently unknown.

Measured with immunoSEQ multiplex PCR; TCRdb has only the in-frame clones, and not every one. The sample contains around 1.1 million clones, approximately 75% of which appear only once. Study findings and constraints: The researchers took only blood, and tissue repertoires probably look different.

The sample was memory CD4+ T cells from PBMCs. Subset in this sample: CD45RA-negative fraction. J is TRBJ1-2 and V is TRBV28; maybe TRBD1 (6 bases). The clonotype comes from a man younger than 30 in good health. Some clones in this sample may be carry-over from other donors' samples. CDR3 bases: TGTGCCAGCAGTTTACCCTCAGGGGTCCCGAACGGCTACACCTTC. This encodes CASSLPSGVPNGYTF.